Below are 16 T cell receptor beta chains sequenced from a single sample in a study of shared clonotypes between healthy human individuals. Some clones are missing from TCRdb's copy, which holds only in-frame ones; the method was immunoSEQ multiplex PCR. Altogether some 2,500,000 clones are present, about nine tenths being singletons, with the ten largest covering 0.37%. Material for sequencing was naive CD4+ T cells from PBMCs. The subset was: CD45RA+ positively selected. These receptors originate from a young man in good health. Some clones in this sample may be carry-over from other donors' samples.

Regarding this clone: The sample contains more than one DNA sequence encoding this CDR3. This chain links TRBV15 with TRBJ1-5; unclear D gene. V was pared by 1 base and J by 1 base, with 5 bases between. The length of the CDR3 is 14 residues. In germline, CDR1 is LNHNV, CDR2 YYDKDF (reference sequence). This CDR3 is CATSRGASNQPQHF. DNA of the CDR3: TGTGCCACCAGCAGAGGGGCGAGCAATCAGCCCCAGCATTTT.

The V call is TRBV5-1, the J call TRBJ2-2, with 7 bases identical to TRBD1. The CDR3 runs 17 residues. Germline values: CDR1 SGHRS, CDR2 YFSETQ. The junction had 19 bases not matched to a gene; V was cut back by 7 bases and J by 7 bases. CDR3: CASGQIWDRLRGGELFF. Here the CDR3 DNA reads TGCGCCAGCGGGCAGATATGGGACAGACTGAGGGGCGGGGAGCTGTTTTTT.

The chain joins TRBV18 to TRBJ1-5, with D uncertain. Trimming removed 4 bases from V and 3 bases from J, with 16 bases in between. The CDR3 has 16 residues. Germline V gene sequence: CDR1 KGHSH, CDR2 LQKENI. CDR3 protein: CASSLNRVGTNQPQHF. CDR3 sequence (DNA): TGTGCCAGCTCACTGAATCGGGTCGGCACCAATCAGCCCCAGCATTTT.

The genes are TRBV11-2 and TRBJ2-5; 11 bases line up with TRBD2. The DNA matches TRBJ2-7 better at its end, which makes the J call doubtful. The CDR3 has 14 amino acids. Germline assignment: CDR1 SGHAT and CDR2 FQNNGV. In DNA, the CDR3 is TGTGCCAGCAGCTTTAGCGGGAGGGTTCGCGAGCAGTACTTC. Translation: CASSFSGRVREQYF.

The chain couples TRBV2 to TRBJ1-1; D is uncertain. Trimming removed 7 bases from V and 4 bases from J, with 10 bases in between. Germline values: CDR1 SNHLY, CDR2 FYNNEI. The CDR3 totals 12 residues. The CDR3 DNA sequence: TGTGCCAGCACACGACAAACCACTGAAGCTTTCTTT. It codes for CASTRQTTEAFF.

The V gene is TRBV5-6, the J gene TRBJ2-1, with D tentatively TRBD1 (5 bases). Germline V lookup: CDR1 SGHDT, CDR2 YYEEEE. CDR3 size: 14 residues. Trimming shortened V by 1 base and J by 6 bases, and 11 bases separated the two germline ends. In DNA, the CDR3 is TGTGCCAGCAGCTTGCTGTCAGGGCGCAATGAGCAGTTCTTC. It translates to CASSLLSGRNEQFF.

This rearrangement joins TRBV11-2 to TRBJ1-5; tentative D call: TRBD1 (5 bases). V lost 5 bases and J lost 5, with 10 bases in between. In germline, CDR1 is SGHAT, CDR2 FQNNGV. The CDR3 runs 13 residues. DNA of the CDR3: TGTGCCAGCAGCAGGACAAGCGATCAGCCCCAGCATTTT. Translation: CASSRTSDQPQHF.

The rearrangement links TRBV27 to TRBJ2-7; 8 nucleotides match TRBD2. The CDR3 extends over 14 amino acids. Trimming cost V 3 bases and J 12 bases; bases outside gene matches: 13. In germline, CDR1 is MNHEY, CDR2 SMNVEV (reference sequence). The CDR3 nucleotides read TGTGCCAGCAGTTTCTCCGGGGCGGGGGGAGTACGGTACTTC. Protein sequence: CASSFSGAGGVRYF.

The chain combines TRBV28 with TRBJ2-5; either TRBD1 or TRBD2 may fit D (5 bases each). The CDR3 loop spans 16 amino acids. The V end lost 6 bases, the J end lost 3 bases, and 20 bases lay between the germline ends. CDR1 and CDR2 (germline): MDHEN, SYDVKM. The CDR3 loop is CASRDLGRGDKETQYF. CDR3 in DNA: TGTGCCAGCAGAGACCTGGGACGGGGCGATAAAGAGACCCAGTACTTC.

This chain's CDR3 is CASSLVYPSDTEAFF. The CDR3 DNA reads as TGTGCCAGCAGCTTAGTGTATCCCTCCGACACTGAAGCTTTCTTT. The J gene is TRBJ1-1, the V gene TRBV7-2, with D unresolved. The V gene lost 1 base and the J gene lost 3 bases, with 12 bases spanning the gap. Per germline, CDR1 SGHTA and CDR2 FQGNSA. This CDR3 comprises 15 residues.

This chain uses TRBV6-5 with TRBJ2-7; the match to TRBD2 covers 11 bases. This CDR3 has 14 amino acids. CDR1 and CDR2 (germline): MNHEY, SVGAGI. J was trimmed by 4 bases and V by 5 bases; bases with no gene match: 4. CDR3 DNA: TGTGCCAGCAGTAGACTAGCGGGAAGATACGAGCAGTACTTC. Translation gives CASSRLAGRYEQYF.

This clone was detected only once. This chain connects TRBV6-6 to TRBJ2-5; 12 bases match TRBD2. Germline V lookup: CDR1 MNHNY, CDR2 SVGAGI (reference sequence). The CDR3 runs 16 residues. V was clipped by 2 bases and J by 4 bases; unmatched bases: 5. As DNA, the CDR3 is TGTGCCAGCAGTTACACTTCTAGCGGGAGGGGAGAGACCCAGTACTTC. Protein sequence: CASSYTSSGRGETQYF.

Regarding this clone: Since a much larger clone is just one base distant, this may be a read error. Other DNA sequences in this sample translate to the same CDR3. This chain joins TRBV5-1 and TRBJ1-5; D call uncertain. From germline, CDR1 is SGHRS and CDR2 YFSETQ. This CDR3 is built from 13 residues. The V gene lost 4 bases and the J gene lost 0 bases, with 5 bases spanning the gap. CDR3 DNA: TGCGCCAGCAGCGTGGATAGCAATCAGCCCCAGCATTTT. It is translated as CASSVDSNQPQHF.

The J gene is TRBJ2-5, the V gene TRBV29-1; TRBD1 matches 10 bases. CDR1 is SQVTM, CDR2 ANQGSEA, per germline. The CDR3 consists of 13 residues. Trimming cost V 6 bases and J 3 bases; bases outside gene matches: 4. CDR3: CSVSGTGEETQYF. The CDR3 DNA is TGCAGCGTCTCCGGGACAGGGGAAGAGACCCAGTACTTC.

The chain links TRBV27 to TRBJ1-6; D is unclear. Trimming shortened V by 4 bases and J by 7 bases, and 5 bases separated the two germline ends. The CDR3 runs 12 residues. The germline V gene has CDR1 MNHEY and CDR2 SMNVEV (reference sequence). The CDR3 sequence is CASSYQNSPLHF. Here the CDR3 DNA reads TGTGCCAGCAGTTATCAGAATTCACCCCTCCACTTT.

The chain carries TRBV29-1 and TRBJ1-2, with TRBD1 as a possible D gene (6 bases). Trimming removed 7 bases from V and 6 bases from J, with 12 bases in between. From germline, CDR1 is SQVTM and CDR2 ANQGSEA. The CDR3 spans 11 residues. The CDR3 reads CSGGGLDGYTF. The CDR3 bases are TGCAGCGGTGGGGGGCTAGATGGCTACACCTTC. The whole variable domain, remainder taken from reference TRBV29-1 and TRBJ1-2, is SAVISQKPSRDICQRGTSLTIQCQVDSQVTMMFWYRQQPGQSLTLIATANQGSEATYESGFVIDKFPISRPNLTFSTLTVSNMSPEDSSIYLCSGGGLDGYTFGSGTRLTVV.